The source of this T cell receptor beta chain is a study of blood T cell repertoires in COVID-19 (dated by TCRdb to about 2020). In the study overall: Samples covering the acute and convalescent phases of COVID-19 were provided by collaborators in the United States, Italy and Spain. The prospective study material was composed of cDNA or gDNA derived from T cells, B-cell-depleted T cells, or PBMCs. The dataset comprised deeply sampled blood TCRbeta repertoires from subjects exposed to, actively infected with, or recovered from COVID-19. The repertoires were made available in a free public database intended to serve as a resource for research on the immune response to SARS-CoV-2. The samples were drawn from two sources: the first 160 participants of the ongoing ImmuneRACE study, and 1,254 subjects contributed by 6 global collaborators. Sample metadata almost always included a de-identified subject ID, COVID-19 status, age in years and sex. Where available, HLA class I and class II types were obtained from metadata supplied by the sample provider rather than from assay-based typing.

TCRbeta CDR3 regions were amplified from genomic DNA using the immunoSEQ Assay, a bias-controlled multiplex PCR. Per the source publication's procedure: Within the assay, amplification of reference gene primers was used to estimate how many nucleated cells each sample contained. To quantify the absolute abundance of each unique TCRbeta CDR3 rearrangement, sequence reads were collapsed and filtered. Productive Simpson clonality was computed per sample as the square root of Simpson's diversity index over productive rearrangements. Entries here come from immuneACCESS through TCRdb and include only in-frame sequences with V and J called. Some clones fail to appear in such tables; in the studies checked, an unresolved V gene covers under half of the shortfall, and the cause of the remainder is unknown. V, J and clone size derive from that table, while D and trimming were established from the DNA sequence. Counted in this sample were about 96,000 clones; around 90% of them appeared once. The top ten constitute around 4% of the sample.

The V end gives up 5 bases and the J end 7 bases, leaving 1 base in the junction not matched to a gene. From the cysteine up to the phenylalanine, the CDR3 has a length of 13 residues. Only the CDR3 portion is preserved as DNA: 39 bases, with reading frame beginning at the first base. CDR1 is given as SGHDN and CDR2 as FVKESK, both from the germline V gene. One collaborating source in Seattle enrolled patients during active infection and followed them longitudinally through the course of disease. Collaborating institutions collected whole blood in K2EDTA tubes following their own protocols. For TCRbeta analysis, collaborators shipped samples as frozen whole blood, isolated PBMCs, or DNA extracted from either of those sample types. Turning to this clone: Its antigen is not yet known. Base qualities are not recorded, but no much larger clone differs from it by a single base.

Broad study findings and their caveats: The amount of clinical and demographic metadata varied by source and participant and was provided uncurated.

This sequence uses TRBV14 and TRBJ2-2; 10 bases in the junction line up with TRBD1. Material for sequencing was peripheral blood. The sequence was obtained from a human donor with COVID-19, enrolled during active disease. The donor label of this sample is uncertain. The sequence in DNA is TGTGCCAGCAGCGGACAGGGGGTCGGGGAGCTGTTTTTT. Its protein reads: CASSGQGVGELFF.